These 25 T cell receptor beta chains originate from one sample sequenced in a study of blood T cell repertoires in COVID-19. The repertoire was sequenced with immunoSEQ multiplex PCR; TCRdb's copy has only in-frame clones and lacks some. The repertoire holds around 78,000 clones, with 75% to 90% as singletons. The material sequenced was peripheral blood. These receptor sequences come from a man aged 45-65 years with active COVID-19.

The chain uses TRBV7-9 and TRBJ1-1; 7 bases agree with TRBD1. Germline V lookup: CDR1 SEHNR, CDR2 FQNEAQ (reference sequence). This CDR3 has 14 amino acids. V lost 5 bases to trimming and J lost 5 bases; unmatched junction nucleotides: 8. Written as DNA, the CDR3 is TGTGCCAGCAGCGTCTTGACAGGGTCGACTGAAGCTTTCTTT. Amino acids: CASSVLTGSTEAFF.

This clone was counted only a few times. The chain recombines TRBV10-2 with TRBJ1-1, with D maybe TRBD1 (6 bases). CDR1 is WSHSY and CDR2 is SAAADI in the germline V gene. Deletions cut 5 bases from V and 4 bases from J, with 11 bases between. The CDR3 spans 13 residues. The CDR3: CASSSTGITEAFF. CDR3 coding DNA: TGCGCCAGCAGTTCTACAGGGATCACTGAAGCTTTCTTT.

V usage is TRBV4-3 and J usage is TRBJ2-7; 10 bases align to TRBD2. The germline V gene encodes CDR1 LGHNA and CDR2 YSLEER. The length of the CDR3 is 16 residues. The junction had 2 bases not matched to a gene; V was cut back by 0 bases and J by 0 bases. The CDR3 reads CASSQDRTSGSYEQYF. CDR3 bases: TGCGCCAGCAGCCAAGATAGGACTAGCGGCTCCTACGAGCAGTACTTC.

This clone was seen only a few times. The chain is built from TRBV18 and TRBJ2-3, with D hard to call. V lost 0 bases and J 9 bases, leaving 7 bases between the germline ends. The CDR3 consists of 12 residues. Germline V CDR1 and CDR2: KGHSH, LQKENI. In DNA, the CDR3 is TGTGCCAGCTCACCACCGGGCGACACGCAGTATTTT. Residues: CASSPPGDTQYF.

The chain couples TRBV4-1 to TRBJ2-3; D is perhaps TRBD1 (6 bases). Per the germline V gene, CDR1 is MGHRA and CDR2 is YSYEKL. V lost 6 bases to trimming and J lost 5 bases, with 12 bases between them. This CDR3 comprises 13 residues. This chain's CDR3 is CASRERGKDTQYF. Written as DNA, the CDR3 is TGCGCCAGCAGGGAAAGGGGGAAAGATACGCAGTATTTT.

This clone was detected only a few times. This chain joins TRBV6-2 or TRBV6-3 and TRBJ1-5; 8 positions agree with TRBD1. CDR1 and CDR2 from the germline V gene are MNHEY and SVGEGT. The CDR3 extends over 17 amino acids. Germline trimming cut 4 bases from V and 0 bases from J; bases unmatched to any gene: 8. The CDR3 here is CASSSGQGIYSNQPQHF. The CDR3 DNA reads TGTGCCAGCAGTTCCGGACAGGGCATCTATAGCAATCAGCCCCAGCATTTT.

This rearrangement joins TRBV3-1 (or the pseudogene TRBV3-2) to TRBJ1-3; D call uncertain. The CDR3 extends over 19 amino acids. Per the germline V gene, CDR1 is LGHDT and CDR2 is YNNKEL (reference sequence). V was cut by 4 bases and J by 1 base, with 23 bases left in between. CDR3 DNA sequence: TGTGCCAGCAGCCCAGACCTAAGGCGGGGAAGTAGGTCTGGAAACACCATATATTTT. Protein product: CASSPDLRRGSRSGNTIYF.

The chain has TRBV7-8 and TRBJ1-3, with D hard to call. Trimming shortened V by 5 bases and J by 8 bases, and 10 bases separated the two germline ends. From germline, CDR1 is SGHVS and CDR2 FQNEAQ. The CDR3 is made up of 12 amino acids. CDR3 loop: CASSLGEDTIYF. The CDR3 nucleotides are TGTGCCAGCAGCCTCGGGGAGGACACCATATATTTT.

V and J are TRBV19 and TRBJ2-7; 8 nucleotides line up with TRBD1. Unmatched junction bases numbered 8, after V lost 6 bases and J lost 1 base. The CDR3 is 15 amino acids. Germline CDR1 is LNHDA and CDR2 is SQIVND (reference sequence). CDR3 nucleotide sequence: TGTGCCAGTAGGGAACAGGGGGAGAGTTCCTACGAGCAGTACTTC. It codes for CASREQGESSYEQYF.

CDR3 residues: CASSVDSNYGYTF. The CDR3 DNA sequence: TGTGCCAGCAGCGTAGACAGCAACTATGGCTACACCTTC. The V call is TRBV9, the J call TRBJ1-2, with no clear D. V lost 0 bases and J lost 2, with 5 bases in between. The CDR3 runs 13 residues. Germline values: CDR1 SGDLS, CDR2 YYNGEE.

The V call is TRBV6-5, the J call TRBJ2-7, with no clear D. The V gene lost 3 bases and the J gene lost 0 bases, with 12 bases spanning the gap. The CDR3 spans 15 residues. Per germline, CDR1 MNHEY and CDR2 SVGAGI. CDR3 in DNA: TGTGCCAGCAGTTATACCGTTCGTAGCTCCTACGAGCAGTACTTC. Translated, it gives CASSYTVRSSYEQYF.

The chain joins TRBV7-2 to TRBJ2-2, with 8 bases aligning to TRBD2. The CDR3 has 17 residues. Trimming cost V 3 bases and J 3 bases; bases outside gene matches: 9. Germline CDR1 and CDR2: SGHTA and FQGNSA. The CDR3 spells CASSFSYGGAYTGELFF. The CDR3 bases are TGTGCCAGCAGCTTCTCTTACGGGGGGGCCTACACCGGGGAGCTGTTTTTT.

The CDR3 loop is CASSFGDRANTEAFF. CDR3 in DNA: TGTGCCAGTAGTTTCGGAGACAGGGCGAACACTGAAGCTTTCTTT. The gene calls are TRBV19 and TRBJ1-1; the match to TRBD1 covers 7 bases. The CDR3 length is 15 residues. The germline V gene has CDR1 LNHDA and CDR2 SQIVND (reference sequence). Trimming took 5 bases from V and 1 from J; bases not matched to a gene: 7.

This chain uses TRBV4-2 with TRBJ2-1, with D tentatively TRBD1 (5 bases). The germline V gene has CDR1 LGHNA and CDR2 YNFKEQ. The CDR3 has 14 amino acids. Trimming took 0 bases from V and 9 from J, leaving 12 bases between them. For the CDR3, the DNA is TGTGCCAGCAGCCAAGATTGGCAGGGTGGTGAGCAGTTCTTC. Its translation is CASSQDWQGGEQFF.

Here the CDR3 reads CASSVERGGYEQYF. In DNA, the CDR3 is TGTGCCAGCAGCGTCGAGCGGGGGGGCTACGAGCAGTACTTC. The chain links TRBV14 to TRBJ2-7; 10 positions match TRBD2. This CDR3 is 14 amino acids long. Germline CDR1 SGHDN, CDR2 FVKESK. Trimming cost V 5 bases and J 3 bases; bases outside gene matches: 4.

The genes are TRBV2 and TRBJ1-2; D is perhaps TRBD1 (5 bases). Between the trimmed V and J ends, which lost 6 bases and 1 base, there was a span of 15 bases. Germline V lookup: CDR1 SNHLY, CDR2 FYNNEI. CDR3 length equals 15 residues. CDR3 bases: TGTGCCAGCAGAGAGTGGGGCATAAATAACTATGGCTACACCTTC. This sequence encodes CASREWGINNYGYTF.

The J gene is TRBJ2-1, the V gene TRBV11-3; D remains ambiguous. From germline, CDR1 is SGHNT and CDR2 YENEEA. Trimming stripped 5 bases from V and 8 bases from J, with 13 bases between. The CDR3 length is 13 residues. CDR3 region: CASSQSVVYEQFF. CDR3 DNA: TGTGCCAGCAGCCAATCAGTCGTGTATGAGCAGTTCTTC.

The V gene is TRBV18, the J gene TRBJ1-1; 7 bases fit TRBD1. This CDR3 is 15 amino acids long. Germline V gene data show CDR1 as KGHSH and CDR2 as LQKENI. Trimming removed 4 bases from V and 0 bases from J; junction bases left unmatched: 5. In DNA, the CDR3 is TGTGCCAGCTCACTACAGGGACAGATGAACACTGAAGCTTTCTTT. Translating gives CASSLQGQMNTEAFF.

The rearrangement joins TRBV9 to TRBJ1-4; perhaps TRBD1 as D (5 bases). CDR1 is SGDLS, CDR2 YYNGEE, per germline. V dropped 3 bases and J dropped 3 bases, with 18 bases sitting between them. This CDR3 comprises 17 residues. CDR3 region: CASSAYPQGPPNEKLFF. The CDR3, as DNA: TGTGCCAGCAGCGCGTATCCTCAGGGTCCCCCTAATGAAAAACTGTTTTTT.

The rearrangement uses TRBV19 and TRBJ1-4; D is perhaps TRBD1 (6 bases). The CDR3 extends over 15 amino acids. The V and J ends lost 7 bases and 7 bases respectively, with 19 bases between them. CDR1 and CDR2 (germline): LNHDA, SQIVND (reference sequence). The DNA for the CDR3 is TGTGCCAGTACCTCATTCGGGGGGGCCGGTGAAAAACTGTTTTTT. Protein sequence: CASTSFGGAGEKLFF.

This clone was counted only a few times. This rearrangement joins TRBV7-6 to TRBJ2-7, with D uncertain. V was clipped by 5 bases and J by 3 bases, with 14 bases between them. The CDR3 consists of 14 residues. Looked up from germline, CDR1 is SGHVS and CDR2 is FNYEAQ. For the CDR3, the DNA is TGTGCCAGCAGCGCCTCGATTGGCTTCTACGAGCAGTACTTC. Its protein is CASSASIGFYEQYF. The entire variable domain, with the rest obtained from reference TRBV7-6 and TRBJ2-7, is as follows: GAGVSQSPRYKVTKRGQDVALRCDPISGHVSLYWYRQALGQGPEFLTYFNYEAQQDKSGLPNDRFSAERPEGSISTLTIQRTEQRDSAMYRCASSASIGFYEQYFGPGTRLTVT.

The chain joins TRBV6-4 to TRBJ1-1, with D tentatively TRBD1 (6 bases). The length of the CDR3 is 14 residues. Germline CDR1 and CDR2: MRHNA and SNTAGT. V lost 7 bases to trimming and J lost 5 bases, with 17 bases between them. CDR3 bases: TGTGCCAGCACCGGACAGCCCGGGGGGACTGAAGCTTTCTTT. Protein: CASTGQPGGTEAFF.

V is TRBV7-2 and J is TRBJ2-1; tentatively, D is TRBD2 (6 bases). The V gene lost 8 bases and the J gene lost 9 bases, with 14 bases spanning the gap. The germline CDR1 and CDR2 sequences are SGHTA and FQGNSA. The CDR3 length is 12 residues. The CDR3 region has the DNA TGTGCCAGCGGCGGGATTAAGGGTGAGCAGTTCTTC. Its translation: CASGGIKGEQFF.

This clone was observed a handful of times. The CDR3 DNA reads as TGTGCCAGTAGTATAACCGGGACAGGGTATGAAAAACTGTTTTTT. This translates into CASSITGTGYEKLFF. J is TRBJ1-4 and V is TRBV19; 9 positions agree with TRBD1. Per germline, CDR1 LNHDA and CDR2 SQIVND (reference sequence). V shed 2 bases and J 6 bases; nucleotides not matched to a gene: 4. CDR3 size: 15 residues. Full variable domain (rest looked up from reference TRBV19 and TRBJ1-4): DGGITQSPKYLFRKEGQNVTLSCEQNLNHDAMYWYRQDPGQGLRLIYYSQIVNDFQKGDIAEGYSVSREKKESFPLTVTSAQKNPTAFYLCASSITGTGYEKLFFGSGTQLSVL.

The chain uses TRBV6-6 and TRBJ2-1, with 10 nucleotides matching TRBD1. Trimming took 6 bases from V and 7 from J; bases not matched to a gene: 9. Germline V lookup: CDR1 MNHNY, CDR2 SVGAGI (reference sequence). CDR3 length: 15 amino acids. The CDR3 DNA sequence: TGTGCCAGCAGAACCGGGACAGGGGCCTTGAATGAGCAGTTCTTC. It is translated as CASRTGTGALNEQFF.